One sample yielded the 25 T cell receptor beta chains listed below, sequenced in a study of cytomegalovirus exposure and HLA in healthy donors. Assay: immunoSEQ multiplex PCR; the TCRdb copy retains only in-frame clones and omits some. This sample has 150,000 to 200,000 clones, with 85% found just once. Sequenced sample: PBMCs. The source of these receptors is a man aged 18-30 years in good health and CMV-seropositive.

The genes are TRBV11-2 and TRBJ2-2; a possible D gene is TRBD1 (5 bases). The V end was cut by 4 bases, the J end by 1 base, with 13 bases between. This CDR3 has 16 amino acids. In germline, CDR1 is SGHAT, CDR2 FQNNGV. The CDR3 reads CASSSYRQKNTGELFF. CDR3 DNA sequence: TGTGCCAGCAGCTCATATCGACAGAAGAACACCGGGGAGCTGTTTTTT.

The chain recombines TRBV15 with TRBJ1-5; TRBD1 matches at 8 bases. V gave up 3 bases and J gave up 6 bases; unmatched junction bases: 10. CDR1 is LNHNV, CDR2 YYDKDF, per germline (reference sequence). CDR3 length: 16 residues. This CDR3 is CATSRDRVVVGQPQHF. The CDR3 coding sequence is TGTGCCACCAGCAGGGACAGGGTAGTTGTAGGTCAGCCCCAGCATTTT.

This clone appeared a few times. The chain combines TRBV6-6 with TRBJ2-7, with D perhaps TRBD2 (6 bases). V dropped 5 bases and J dropped 3 bases, with 14 bases sitting between them. This CDR3 has 14 residues. Per germline, CDR1 MNHNY and CDR2 SVGAGI (reference sequence). CDR3 in DNA: TGTGCCAGCAGTCGGTCGGAGGGGAGCTACGAGCAGTACTTC. This codes for CASSRSEGSYEQYF.

The chain combines TRBV6-1 with TRBJ2-7, with D possibly matching TRBD1 (6 bases). This CDR3 comprises 13 residues. Germline V gene sequence: CDR1 MNHNS, CDR2 SASEGT. V lost 8 bases and J 7 bases, leaving 18 bases between the germline ends. CDR3 bases: TGTGCCAGCCGAGGGGACATAAGTAGGGAGCAGTACTTC. Amino acids: CASRGDISREQYF.

This sequence joins TRBV5-1 and TRBJ2-7; D gene uncertain. Per germline, CDR1 SGHRS and CDR2 YFSETQ. The CDR3 covers 12 residues. V dropped 4 bases and J dropped 0 bases, with 5 bases sitting between them. CDR3 DNA: TGCGCCAGCAGCCCAAACTCCTACGAGCAGTACTTC. It is translated as CASSPNSYEQYF. The variable domain in full, with the rest retrieved from reference TRBV5-1 and TRBJ2-7, is KAGVTQTPRYLIKTRGQQVTLSCSPISGHRSVSWYQQTPGQGLQFLFEYFSETQRNKGNFPGRFSGRQFSNSRSEMNVSTLELGDSALYLCASSPNSYEQYFGPGTRLTVT.

V gene TRBV6-1 combines with J gene TRBJ1-1; TRBD1 might be the D (5 bases). This CDR3 is 15 amino acids long. Germline V gives CDR1 MNHNS, CDR2 SASEGT. V was clipped by 2 bases and J by 1 base, with 11 bases between them. Written as DNA, the CDR3 is TGTGCCAGCAGTGAACGCAACAGGAAGAACACTGAAGCTTTCTTT. This encodes CASSERNRKNTEAFF.

CDR3 coding DNA: TGTGCCAGCAGTTTTTCCCCTAGCGGGCGTAACAATGAGCAGTTCTTC. This gives the protein CASSFSPSGRNNEQFF. V gene TRBV27 combines with J gene TRBJ2-1; 8 bases fit TRBD2. Trimming at V came to 3 bases and at J to 5 bases, leaving 9 bases not matched to a gene. Germline-derived CDR1 and CDR2 are MNHEY and SMNVEV (reference sequence). The CDR3 sequence is 16 residues long.

V and J are TRBV6-1 and TRBJ2-7, with a tentative D call TRBD1 (5 bases). Per the germline V gene, CDR1 is MNHNS and CDR2 is SASEGT. V shed 6 bases and J shed 2 bases, with 8 bases lying between them. The CDR3 runs 12 residues. The CDR3 region has the DNA TGTGCCAGCAGCGCGACAGCCTACGAGCAGTACTTC. Protein product: CASSATAYEQYF.

The J gene is TRBJ2-7, the V gene TRBV5-5, with a tentative D call TRBD1 (6 bases). Trimming stripped 2 bases from V and 6 bases from J, with 15 bases between. Germline-derived CDR1 and CDR2 are SGHKS and YYEKEE (reference sequence). This CDR3 spans 14 amino acids. DNA for the CDR3: TGTGCCAGCAGCTTTCACGGCACAGGGACCGAGCAGTACTTC. It codes for CASSFHGTGTEQYF.

This clone came up once. The chain is built from TRBV7-8 and TRBJ2-7; TRBD1 is a possible D gene (5 bases). V lost 1 base to trimming and J lost 5 bases, with 12 bases between them. This CDR3 comprises 14 residues. Germline-derived CDR1 and CDR2 are SGHVS and FQNEAQ. The DNA for the CDR3 is TGTGCCAGCAGCTTAGAGGCCAGGGTAGACGAGCAGTACTTC. It specifies CASSLEARVDEQYF.

This chain uses TRBV28 with TRBJ2-5; 9 bases are a match to TRBD2. Germline V gene sequence: CDR1 MDHEN, CDR2 SYDVKM. This CDR3 spans 14 amino acids. Trimming removed 5 bases from V and 13 bases from J; junction bases left unmatched: 14. CDR3: CASSPIDGGREGYF. The CDR3 DNA follows: TGTGCCAGCAGTCCAATCGACGGGGGGCGGGAGGGGTACTTC.

The V call is TRBV6-1, the J call TRBJ1-6, with D tentatively TRBD1 (5 bases). V was trimmed by 8 bases and J by 8 bases, leaving 13 bases between them. This CDR3 is 13 amino acids long. Germline CDR1 is MNHNS and CDR2 is SASEGT. As DNA, the CDR3 is TGTGCCAGCGGGGCGGAGCATGATTCACCCCTCCACTTT. This encodes CASGAEHDSPLHF.

V gene TRBV29-1 combines with J gene TRBJ2-7; 10 nucleotides align to TRBD2. The CDR3 length is 13 residues. V lost 6 bases and J lost 2; bases outside the gene matches: 4. Looked up from germline, CDR1 is SQVTM and CDR2 is ANQGSEA. CDR3 DNA: TGCAGCGTGGCTAGCGGGGGTACCTACGAGCAGTACTTC. Its translation is CSVASGGTYEQYF.

This clone was seen only a few times. The rearrangement links TRBV28 to TRBJ2-7; D remains ambiguous. The CDR3 is made up of 12 amino acids. V gave up 7 bases and J gave up 0 bases, with 7 bases separating them. Germline V gives CDR1 MDHEN, CDR2 SYDVKM. This CDR3 reads CASTPSSYEQYF. The DNA for the CDR3 is TGTGCCAGCACCCCCAGCTCCTACGAGCAGTACTTC.

This clone occurred a few times. J is TRBJ1-1 and V is TRBV7-9; 9 bases agree with TRBD1. Trimming at V came to 5 bases and at J to 4 bases, leaving 8 bases not matched to a gene. CDR3 length: 15 amino acids. Germline V gene data show CDR1 as SEHNR and CDR2 as FQNEAQ (reference sequence). CDR3 DNA sequence: TGTGCCAGCAGCCCTTGGACAGGGGCAGGCACTGAAGCTTTCTTT. Translated: CASSPWTGAGTEAFF.

This clone was counted once. The chain employs TRBV4-1 and TRBJ2-2; TRBD2 aligns across 7 bases. V gave up 0 bases and J gave up 4 bases; unmatched junction bases: 8. Germline CDR1 reads MGHRA; CDR2 reads YSYEKL. CDR3 length: 17 residues. DNA of the CDR3: TGCGCCAGCAGCCAAGAGGCTAGCGGATACTCCACCGGGGAGCTGTTTTTT. Encoded protein: CASSQEASGYSTGELFF.

The chain combines TRBV5-6 with TRBJ2-5; D call uncertain. The V gene's germline CDR1 is SGHDT and CDR2 YYEEEE. The CDR3 is 14 residues long. Trimming stripped 2 bases from V and 5 bases from J, with 13 bases between. Here the CDR3 reads CASSFKRVVETQYF. The CDR3 DNA sequence: TGTGCCAGCAGCTTCAAAAGAGTAGTGGAGACCCAGTACTTC.

The J gene is TRBJ2-3, the V gene TRBV19, with TRBD2 matching 7 bases. The CDR3 loop spans 15 amino acids. CDR1 and CDR2 (germline): LNHDA, SQIVND (reference sequence). Unmatched junction bases numbered 4, after V lost 4 bases and J lost 0 bases. In DNA form, the CDR3 reads TGTGCCAGTAGTACGCTAGCGGCTAGCACAGATACGCAGTATTTT. It specifies CASSTLAASTDTQYF. Based on the CDR3 plus reference TRBV19 and TRBJ2-3, the full variable domain is DGGITQSPKYLFRKEGQNVTLSCEQNLNHDAMYWYRQDPGQGLRLIYYSQIVNDFQKGDIAEGYSVSREKKESFPLTVTSAQKNPTAFYLCASSTLAASTDTQYFGPGTRLTVL.

V usage is TRBV11-3 and J usage is TRBJ2-7; a possible D gene is TRBD2 (6 bases). Germline lookup yields CDR1 SGHNT and CDR2 YENEEA. V was trimmed by 1 base and J by 0 bases, leaving 16 bases between them. This CDR3 region has 17 residues. The CDR3 coding sequence is TGTGCCAGCAGCTTAGCCCGCTTGCGGGGAAGCTCCTACGAGCAGTACTTC. Translating it yields CASSLARLRGSSYEQYF.

The chain links TRBV9 to TRBJ1-2, with D perhaps matching TRBD1 (6 bases). Trimming cost V 0 bases and J 3 bases, with 9 bases left between them. The CDR3 has 14 residues. CDR1 is SGDLS and CDR2 is YYNGEE in the germline V gene. In nucleotides, the CDR3 is TGTGCCAGCAGCGTAGCGAACAGGGACTATGGCTACACCTTC. It yields the protein CASSVANRDYGYTF.

The rearrangement links TRBV30 to TRBJ2-2, with D possibly TRBD2 on 6 matching bases. The germline V and J ends were trimmed by 4 bases and 2 bases, with 11 bases remaining between them. CDR1 and CDR2 (germline): GTSNPN, SVGIG (reference sequence). The CDR3 runs to 14 residues. Here the CDR3 DNA reads TGTGCCTGGACCGGGACTTCTAACACCGGGGAGCTGTTTTTT. It yields the protein CAWTGTSNTGELFF.

This clone has only one observation. J is TRBJ2-1 and V is TRBV28; D remains unclear. Trimming removed 6 bases at V and 4 bases at J, with 16 bases between. The germline V gene encodes CDR1 MDHEN and CDR2 SYDVKM. There are 15 residues in the CDR3. The CDR3 nucleotides are TGTGCCAGCAGACAAAGAGGTCAAGCTTACAATGAGCAGTTCTTC. Translating it yields CASRQRGQAYNEQFF.

This clone has only a few counts. The chain couples TRBV7-9 to TRBJ2-2; D is possibly TRBD1 (6 bases). From germline, CDR1 is SEHNR and CDR2 FQNEAQ (reference sequence). Trimming pared 5 bases from V and 5 bases from J, leaving 15 bases between. This CDR3 is built from 15 residues. The CDR3 reads CASSRNAGQTGELFF. The CDR3 DNA is TGTGCCAGCAGCCGAAACGCCGGACAGACCGGGGAGCTGTTTTTT.

The chain links TRBV9 to TRBJ2-7; 8 bases line up with TRBD1. The CDR3 length is 15 residues. The germline V gene has CDR1 SGDLS and CDR2 YYNGEE. V shed 0 bases and J 3 bases; nucleotides not matched to a gene: 5. The CDR3 here is CASSVEGTGDYEQYF. The CDR3 DNA reads as TGTGCCAGCAGCGTAGAAGGGACAGGCGACTACGAGCAGTACTTC.

This chain uses TRBV5-1 with TRBJ2-4; no definite D call. V shed 5 bases and J shed 7 bases, with 7 bases lying between them. The CDR3 length is 11 residues. The V gene's germline CDR1 is SGHRS and CDR2 YFSETQ. The CDR3 sequence: CASSSENIQYF. Written as DNA, the CDR3 is TGCGCCAGCAGTTCCGAGAACATTCAGTACTTC. The full variable domain, in which reference TRBV5-1 and TRBJ2-4 provide the parts outside the CDR3, is KAGVTQTPRYLIKTRGQQVTLSCSPISGHRSVSWYQQTPGQGLQFLFEYFSETQRNKGNFPGRFSGRQFSNSRSEMNVSTLELGDSALYLCASSSENIQYFGAGTRLSVL.